The T cell receptor (beta chain) under discussion was sequenced for a study of human T cells and chemical hapten exposure. Findings and limits, study-wide: Donors' alopecia may make their immune response differ from healthy people's.

V lost 4 bases to trimming and J lost 0 bases, with 15 bases between them. The CDR3 loop spans 15 amino acids. From germline, CDR1 is SQVTM and CDR2 ANQGSEA. This clonotype was detected many times. No antigen is known for it. The library tagged individual cDNA molecules with unique molecular identifiers. From the RACE reads, TCRdb called clonotypes with MiXCR, one entry per CDR3 protein. The sample holds more than 90,000 distinct CDR3 sequences; over 10% are singletons and the top ten take about 3%. The time point denotes: patch test 2, 6 weeks after DPC sensitization. Treatment meaning: therapeutic diphenylcyclopropenone sensitization with weekly scalp DPC. Blood sampling preceded each patch test application. Total RNA was isolated from whole blood that had not been fractionated.

The clonotype originates from a woman aged 40 to 55 with alopecia areata. Some clones in this sample may be carry-over from other donors' samples. The chain carries TRBV29-1 and TRBJ1-2, with no clear D. This specimen was whole blood, taken in connection with sensitization to the hapten diphenylcyclopropenone (DPC). CDR3 bases: TGCAGCGTTGGGACTTTCCGGGAGGCTAACTATGGCTACACCTTC. This gives the protein CSVGTFREANYGYTF.